This T cell receptor beta chain appears in the sequencing data of a study of blood T cell repertoires in COVID-19. Looking at the study overall: COVID-19 samples, acute and convalescent, were from the United States, Italy and Spain. From T cells, B-cell-depleted T cells, or PBMCs came the material, which was cDNA or gDNA.

Per the original methods: Researchers report that nucleated cell counts were estimated from reference gene primer amplification. Method: immunoSEQ multiplex PCR; TCRdb's copy keeps in-frame clones and lacks some. Clone size and the V and J calls come from that table; the DNA yielded D and trimming. The repertoire holds 20,000 to 25,000 clones, more than 80% seen once, with approximately 5.9% in the top ten. In this sample, this clone turned up once. J gave up 1 base and V 4 bases, and 6 bases lay outside the gene matches. CDR1 SGHRS and CDR2 YFSETQ come from the germline V gene. The CDR3 has 15 amino acids.

Specimen: peripheral blood. The receptor was derived from a human donor in a cohort sampled during active COVID-19. The V call is TRBV5-1, the J call TRBJ1-1, with 8 bases fitting TRBD1. CDR3 region: CASSPQGGWNTEAFF. In nucleotides, the CDR3 is TGCGCCAGCAGCCCACAGGGGGGATGGAACACTGAAGCTTTCTTT. Full variable domain (remainder filled in from reference TRBV5-1 and TRBJ1-1): KAGVTQTPRYLIKTRGQQVTLSCSPISGHRSVSWYQQTPGQGLQFLFEYFSETQRNKGNFPGRFSGRQFSNSRSEMNVSTLELGDSALYLCASSPQGGWNTEAFFGQGTRLTVV.